These T cell receptor beta chains were read from a single sample in a study of blood T cell repertoires in COVID-19. The data were produced by immunoSEQ multiplex PCR, yet TCRdb's version contains in-frame clones alone and is incomplete. The sample includes 190,000 or so clones, 82% of them seen just once. Specimen: PBMCs or T cells enriched from blood (not recorded which). These receptors all stem from a man aged 35 to 55 who had recovered from COVID-19. CDR3s include the opening cysteine and the closing phenylalanine or tryptophan. D genes are given only for firm matches. Clone size is shown for a subset of rows, as once, few, many or a class of expanded clone.

TRBJ1-1 TRBV28 - - CASSALGTVTEAFF TGTGCCAGCAGTGCCCTCGGGACTGTTACTGAAGCTTTCTTT
TRBJ1-2 TRBV28 TRBD1 - CATSPTGGRGYGYTF TGTGCCACTAGCCCGACAGGGGGCAGGGGCTATGGCTACACCTTC
TRBJ1-2 TRBV3-1/TRBV3-2 - - CASSQASSYGYTF TGTGCCAGCAGCCAGGCATCGTCCTATGGCTACACCTTC
TRBJ1-1 TRBV10-1 TRBD1 - CASSPGQGNTEAFF TGCGCCAGCAGTCCGGGACAGGGGAACACTGAAGCTTTCTTT
TRBJ1-2 TRBV7-2 - few CASSLAPGYGYTF TGTGCCAGCAGCTTAGCCCCAGGCTATGGCTACACCTTC
TRBJ2-1 TRBV7-3 - - CASSLGGRNEQFF TGTGCCAGCAGCTTAGGAGGGAGAAATGAGCAGTTCTTC
TRBJ1-5 TRBV5-1 - - CASSLGAGLNQPQHF TGCGCCAGCAGCTTGGGGGCAGGTCTCAATCAGCCCCAGCATTTT
TRBJ1-5 TRBV15 - - CATSRDRAGAQPQHF TGTGCCACCAGCAGAGATCGGGCAGGGGCTCAGCCCCAGCATTTT
TRBJ1-2 TRBV27 TRBD1 - CASSLYTAPGQTYGYTF TGTGCCAGCAGTTTGTATACGGCCCCGGGACAGACCTATGGCTACACCTTC
TRBJ2-1 TRBV5-8 TRBD1 - CASSLYGTVDNEQFF TGTGCCAGCAGCCTTTACGGGACAGTGGACAATGAGCAGTTCTTC
TRBJ2-5 TRBV18 TRBD2 - CASSPRLAPGETQYF TGTGCCAGCTCACCAAGACTAGCCCCAGGAGAGACCCAGTACTTC
TRBJ1-2 TRBV19 - few CASSLTANYGYTF TGTGCCAGTAGTTTGACAGCTAACTATGGCTACACCTTC
TRBJ1-2 TRBV7-8 - - CASSAGQGKGYTF TGTGCCAGCAGCGCAGGCCAGGGGAAGGGCTACACCTTC
TRBJ1-4 TRBV5-1 - - CASSLGQGIEKLFF TGCGCCAGCAGCTTAGGGCAGGGGATTGAAAAACTGTTTTTT
TRBJ2-2 TRBV11-2 TRBD2 - CASSLVLLAGHTGELFF TGTGCCAGCAGCTTAGTCTTGCTAGCGGGTCACACCGGGGAGCTGTTTTTT
TRBJ1-2 TRBV28 TRBD1 - CASRSPGQNYGYTF TGTGCCAGCAGGTCGCCGGGACAGAACTATGGCTACACCTTC
TRBJ2-1 TRBV4-2 - - CASSQQDRSSYNEQFF TGTGCCAGCAGCCAACAAGACAGGAGCTCCTACAATGAGCAGTTCTTC
TRBJ1-1 TRBV4-2 - - CASSHGESMNTEAFF TGTGCCAGCAGCCACGGAGAGAGCATGAACACTGAAGCTTTCTTT
TRBJ1-3 TRBV5-1 TRBD1 few CASSFSPGQGENTIYF TGCGCCAGCAGCTTTTCCCCGGGACAGGGCGAAAACACCATATATTTT
TRBJ2-4 TRBV7-2 TRBD1 - CASSLGTGWDIQYF TGTGCCAGCAGCCTGGGGACAGGGTGGGACATTCAGTACTTC
TRBJ1-1 TRBV15 - few CATSRGPNTEAFF TGTGCCACCAGCAGAGGGCCGAACACTGAAGCTTTCTTT
TRBJ2-7 TRBV30 TRBD2 - CAWSGLAAYEQYF TGTGCCTGGAGTGGGCTAGCGGCCTACGAGCAGTACTTC
TRBJ1-5 TRBV19 - - CASSMGLYSNQPQHF TGTGCCAGTAGTATGGGCCTTTATAGCAATCAGCCCCAGCATTTT
TRBJ1-6 TRBV7-2 - - CASSLAGRVLNSPLHF TGTGCCAGCAGCTTAGCAGGGAGAGTACTCAATTCACCCCTCCACTTT
TRBJ1-2 TRBV18 TRBD1 - CASSPPRDRRYGYTF TGTGCCAGCTCACCACCGAGGGACAGGCGCTATGGCTACACCTTC
TRBJ1-5 TRBV6-5 - few CASSSSGDQPQHF TGTGCCAGCAGTTCTAGCGGTGATCAGCCCCAGCATTTT
TRBJ2-1 TRBV7-2 TRBD2 few CASSPSGTYNEQFF TGTGCCAGCAGCCCTAGCGGAACATACAATGAGCAGTTCTTC
TRBJ2-7 TRBV7-2 - - CASSLGRRRTNYEQYF TGTGCCAGCAGCTTAGGTCGACGGAGGACCAACTACGAGCAGTACTTC
TRBJ1-5 TRBV6-2/TRBV6-3 TRBD1 - CASSSGTGPYSNQPQHF TGTGCCAGCAGTTCCGGGACAGGGCCTTATAGCAATCAGCCCCAGCATTTT
TRBJ1-1 TRBV7-2 - - CASSPQFNTEAFF TGTGCCAGCAGCCCCCAATTTAACACTGAAGCTTTCTTT
TRBJ1-3 TRBV4-1 TRBD1 - CASSQHPSTGTGGGNTIYF TGCGCCAGCAGCCAACATCCATCCACCGGGACAGGGGGTGGAAACACCATATATTTT
TRBJ1-5 TRBV30 - - CAWSVLAFDQPQHF TGTGCCTGGAGTGTACTTGCTTTTGATCAGCCCCAGCATTTT
TRBJ2-5 TRBV6-6 - - CASSPTASQGTQYF TGTGCCAGCAGTCCAACAGCTTCCCAGGGGACCCAGTACTTC
TRBJ1-1 TRBV9 - - CASSVVQGTGEAFF TGTGCCAGCAGCGTAGTTCAGGGGACGGGTGAAGCTTTCTTT
TRBJ1-6 TRBV6-2/TRBV6-3 - - CASSYSVSPGSPLHF TGTGCCAGCAGTTACTCAGTCTCTCCAGGTTCACCCCTCCACTTT
TRBJ1-1 TRBV28 - - CASIGATAMNTEAFF TGTGCCAGCATAGGGGCCACAGCTATGAACACTGAAGCTTTCTTT
TRBJ2-7 TRBV28 TRBD2 - CASSSVAGGGHEQYF TGTGCCAGCAGCTCCGTCGCGGGAGGGGGCCACGAGCAGTACTTC
TRBJ2-7 TRBV15 - - CATSRGGGSSYEQYF TGTGCCACCAGCAGAGGAGGAGGTAGCTCCTACGAGCAGTACTTC
TRBJ1-1 TRBV10-3 TRBD1 once CAISEGQGRTEAFF TGTGCCATCAGTGAGGGACAGGGTAGGACTGAAGCTTTCTTT
TRBJ2-1 TRBV3-1/TRBV3-2 TRBD2 - CASSRSGTSGNDEQFF TGTGCCAGCAGCCGGTCCGGGACTAGCGGGAACGATGAGCAGTTCTTC
TRBJ1-1 TRBV10-3 - - CAINEQGDLEAFF TGTGCCATCAACGAACAGGGTGACCTTGAAGCTTTCTTT
TRBJ1-2 TRBV2 TRBD1 - CASSADRGALGYGYTF TGTGCCAGCAGTGCGGACAGGGGAGCCCTAGGGTATGGCTACACCTTC
TRBJ1-1 TRBV30 - - CAGRPGHRNTEAFF TGTGCCGGAAGACCGGGACATCGGAACACTGAAGCTTTCTTT
TRBJ1-4 TRBV5-1 - - CASSLGYQQGDDEKLFF TGCGCCAGCAGCTTGGGATACCAACAGGGAGATGATGAAAAACTGTTTTTT
TRBJ2-5 TRBV2 - - CASSGRGDRARTQYF TGTGCCAGCAGTGGCAGGGGAGATCGGGCAAGGACCCAGTACTTC
TRBJ2-5 TRBV5-1 - - CASSRFDLGRIQETQYF TGCGCCAGCAGCCGTTTTGACCTGGGGCGAATACAAGAGACCCAGTACTTC
TRBJ2-3 TRBV27 TRBD2 - CASSLLSGTSGTDTQYF TGTGCCAGCAGTTTACTCTCCGGGACTAGCGGCACAGATACGCAGTATTTT
TRBJ2-3 TRBV14 TRBD2 - CASSQDGSGGFLGLAGGDTQYF TGTGCCAGCAGCCAAGATGGTTCGGGGGGGTTTCTAGGACTAGCGGGAGGAGATACGCAGTATTTT
TRBJ2-2 TRBV27 TRBD2 once CASSYRIAGGTGELFF TGTGCCAGCAGTTACCGGATAGCGGGAGGCACCGGGGAGCTGTTTTTT
TRBJ2-3 TRBV13 TRBD2 - CASTVGSGRADTQYF TGTGCCAGCACCGTCGGTAGCGGGAGGGCGGATACGCAGTATTTT
TRBJ2-1 TRBV6-5 TRBD2 - CASRLGTTYNEQFF TGTGCCAGCAGGCTCGGGACTACTTACAATGAGCAGTTCTTC
TRBJ2-1 TRBV10-2 - - CASSELRGTPYNEQFF TGCGCCAGCAGTGAGTTAAGGGGGACACCTTACAATGAGCAGTTCTTC
TRBJ1-2 TRBV3-1/TRBV3-2 - - CASSQDRGGFYGYTF TGTGCCAGCAGCCAAGATCGCGGGGGTTTCTATGGCTACACCTTC
TRBJ1-2 TRBV10-3 - few CAIRDSFSYTF TGTGCCATCAGGGACAGCTTCAGCTACACCTTC